This is a list of T cell receptor beta chains from one sample in a study of blood T cell repertoires in COVID-19. Some clones are missing from TCRdb's copy, which holds only in-frame ones; the method was immunoSEQ multiplex PCR. The table lists hundreds of thousands of clones, 87% of them singletons. The sequencing input was PBMCs or T cells enriched from blood (not recorded which). Receptor source: a woman between 18 and 30 years old with acute COVID-19. CDR3s include the opening cysteine and the closing phenylalanine or tryptophan. The D gene is left open where the match is weak. Clone size is stated in some rows and not others, as once, few, many or a class when expanded.

clone_size	d_call	v_call	j_call	cdr3_nt	cdr3_aa
-	TRBD2	TRBV10-2	TRBJ2-3	TGCGCCAGCAGTGTTACTAGCGGGGGGACAGATACGCAGTATTTT	CASSVTSGGTDTQYF
-	-	TRBV19	TRBJ1-5	TGTGCCAGTAGCAGAGGGTCTCAGCCCCAGCATTTT	CASSRGSQPQHF
few	-	TRBV7-9	TRBJ1-2	TGTGCCAGCAGCTTTGGGCAGGGCTATGGCTACACCTTC	CASSFGQGYGYTF
-	-	TRBV5-1	TRBJ2-1	TGCGCCAGCAGCTTGGTTGGCGGGGTAAGCTCCTACAATGAGCAGTTCTTC	CASSLVGGVSSYNEQFF
-	TRBD1	TRBV19	TRBJ1-5	TGTGCCAGTAGTATTAAGGGACAGGGGGCTTATAATCAGCCCCAGCATTTT	CASSIKGQGAYNQPQHF
-	-	TRBV9	TRBJ2-2	TGTGCCAGCAGCCCACGACAGACAACCGGGGAGCTGTTTTTT	CASSPRQTTGELFF
few	-	TRBV7-2	TRBJ1-2	TGTGCCAGCAGCCTACCGATGTCCTTAAACTATGGCTACACCTTC	CASSLPMSLNYGYTF
once	TRBD2	TRBV5-6	TRBJ2-1	TGTGCCAGCAGCTTCCCCGGGACTAGAGATGAGCAGTTCTTC	CASSFPGTRDEQFF
-	-	TRBV19	TRBJ1-1	TGTGCCAGTAGTCGGCCGGGGTTAGAAGCTTTCTTT	CASSRPGLEAFF
-	TRBD1	TRBV6-2/TRBV6-3	TRBJ1-2	TGTGCCAGCAGCCCATACAGGGGGGACTATGGCTACACCTTC	CASSPYRGDYGYTF
-	-	TRBV9	TRBJ2-5	TGTGCCAGCAGCGTAGGGGGGCTGGGAGAGACCCAGTACTTC	CASSVGGLGETQYF
-	-	TRBV28	TRBJ2-7	TGTGCCAGCCAAAAGACCGGGGTTGGCTCCTACGAGCAGTACTTC	CASQKTGVGSYEQYF
-	TRBD1	TRBV10-3	TRBJ2-2	TGTGCCATCAGTATTGCGCCGGACAGGGAGGCCGGGGAGCTGTTTTTT	CAISIAPDREAGELFF
few	TRBD1	TRBV6-5	TRBJ1-1	TGTGCCAGCAGGAACAGGGGGCTGTACACTGAAGCTTTCTTT	CASRNRGLYTEAFF
-	TRBD1	TRBV6-5	TRBJ2-2	TGTGCCAGCAGTTACGGACAGGGGAACACCGGGGAGCTGTTTTTT	CASSYGQGNTGELFF
-	TRBD1	TRBV27	TRBJ1-2	TGTGCCAGCAGTCCGGGACAGCTCTATGGCTACACCTTC	CASSPGQLYGYTF
-	-	TRBV7-9	TRBJ2-1	TGTGCCAGCAGCTTGCGGGAAGAAGTCAATGAGCAGTTCTTC	CASSLREEVNEQFF
-	TRBD1	TRBV7-2	TRBJ1-2	TGTGCCAGCAGCCAACGGACAGGAGGATATGGCTACACCTTC	CASSQRTGGYGYTF
once	TRBD2	TRBV19	TRBJ2-2	TGTGCCAGTAGTATAGGTGCGGGAGGGCCCGTCGGGGAGCTGTTTTTT	CASSIGAGGPVGELFF
once	TRBD1	TRBV2	TRBJ2-1	TGTGCCAGCAGCCCTGTGAGGGGACAGGGACCGGGGGTCTCCTACAATGAGCAGTTCTTC	CASSPVRGQGPGVSYNEQFF
-	TRBD2	TRBV3-1/TRBV3-2	TRBJ2-1	TGTGCCAGCAGCCACGACGGGACTAGTCTTACCTACAATGAGCAGTTCTTC	CASSHDGTSLTYNEQFF
-	-	TRBV11-2	TRBJ1-6	TGTGCCAGCAGCAAGCGTTCCTCCTGGGGGGGAGTTAATTCACCCCTCCACTTT	CASSKRSSWGGVNSPLHF
-	TRBD2	TRBV18	TRBJ2-1	TGTGCCAGCACAAGGGGGACTAGCGGGAACAATGAGCAGTTCTTC	CASTRGTSGNNEQFF
-	-	TRBV15	TRBJ1-2	TGTGCCACCGGTCCGGGACACCTAAACTATGGCTACACCTTC	CATGPGHLNYGYTF
-	-	TRBV10-3	TRBJ1-1	TGTGCCATCAGAAGCTCGACAGGTTTGAACACTGAAGCTTTCTTT	CAIRSSTGLNTEAFF
-	-	TRBV5-1	TRBJ2-7	TGCGCCAGCAGCTCGCAGGGTGTAGGCTACGAGCAGTACTTC	CASSSQGVGYEQYF
-	TRBD2	TRBV10-1	TRBJ2-7	TGCGCCAGCAGGCCGGGACTAGCGGGAGAAGAGTACTTC	CASRPGLAGEEYF
-	-	TRBV2	TRBJ1-6	TGTGCCAGCAGTTTACAGGTCGGATCAAATTCACCCCTCCACTTT	CASSLQVGSNSPLHF
once	TRBD1	TRBV3-1/TRBV3-2	TRBJ2-2	TGTGCCAGCAGCCAAGGGACAGGGTCCGGGGAGCTGTTTTTT	CASSQGTGSGELFF
-	TRBD1	TRBV12-3/TRBV12-4	TRBJ1-2	TGTGCCAGCAGTGGACAGGCGGACTATGGCTACACCTTC	CASSGQADYGYTF
-	-	TRBV28	TRBJ1-3	TGTGCCAGCAGTTTAAGGTGGACACCTGGAAACACCATATATTTT	CASSLRWTPGNTIYF
-	TRBD1	TRBV19	TRBJ2-6	TGTGCCAGTAGAACCGGGACAGAGCTCTCTGGGGCCAACGTCCTGACTTTC	CASRTGTELSGANVLTF
-	TRBD1	TRBV4-1	TRBJ2-7	TGCGCCAGCACGCCGGGGACAGGCGTCTACGAGCAGTACTTC	CASTPGTGVYEQYF
-	TRBD1	TRBV6-5	TRBJ1-1	TGTGCCAGCAGGCTGGGACAGGGGATGACTGAAGCTTTCTTT	CASRLGQGMTEAFF
-	TRBD2	TRBV6-2/TRBV6-3	TRBJ2-7	TGTGCCAGCAGTACCGGGACTAGGGTTATATACGAGCAGTACTTC	CASSTGTRVIYEQYF
once	-	TRBV4-1	TRBJ1-1	TGCGCCAGCAGCCCCATATCGGGTACACCGGTTAGGCCCACTGAAGCTTTCTTT	CASSPISGTPVRPTEAFF
-	-	TRBV4-2	TRBJ2-1	TGTGCCAGCAGCCAAGAGTACAGGCAAAACAATGAGCAGTTCTTC	CASSQEYRQNNEQFF
-	-	TRBV10-1	TRBJ2-1	TGCGCCAGCAGCGGAGCATCTCAAGGCGGCGGGCAGTTCTTC	CASSGASQGGGQFF
-	-	TRBV7-9	TRBJ2-7	TGTGCCAGTACCACAGGGCCCTACGAGCAGTACTTC	CASTTGPYEQYF
-	-	TRBV3-1/TRBV3-2	TRBJ2-2	TGTGCCAGCAGCCAACTGAGTTACACCGGGGAGCTGTTTTTT	CASSQLSYTGELFF
-	TRBD1	TRBV9	TRBJ1-1	TGTGCCAGCAGTCACATTGACAGGGGCACTGAAGCTTTCTTT	CASSHIDRGTEAFF
-	-	TRBV12-3/TRBV12-4	TRBJ2-5	TGTGCCAGCAGTTTAGTAGGGAGAGAGACCCAGTACTTC	CASSLVGRETQYF
once	TRBD1	TRBV9	TRBJ2-7	TGTGCCAGCAGCACAGGACAGGGAAGCTCCTACGAGCAGTACTTC	CASSTGQGSSYEQYF
-	TRBD1	TRBV12-3/TRBV12-4	TRBJ1-1	TGTGCCAGCCAGACAGGGCTGACTGAAGCTTTCTTT	CASQTGLTEAFF
-	-	TRBV7-3	TRBJ2-2	TGTGCCAGCAGCGCCCAGGGGAACGGGGAGCTGTTTTTT	CASSAQGNGELFF
once	-	TRBV5-4	TRBJ1-1	TGTGCCAGCAGCTCATTCTCAGACACTGAAGCTTTCTTT	CASSSFSDTEAFF
-	-	TRBV12-3/TRBV12-4	TRBJ2-2	TGTGCCAGCAGTTTCCAGGGATCCGGGGAGCTGTTTTTT	CASSFQGSGELFF
-	TRBD1	TRBV2	TRBJ1-2	TGTGCCAGCAGTGGGGGCGGGACAGTTGCTGGCTACACCTTC	CASSGGGTVAGYTF
-	TRBD2	TRBV20-1	TRBJ2-7	TGCAGTGCTAGTGCACCTTTGCGGGGGTCCTACGAGCAGTACTTC	CSASAPLRGSYEQYF
-	-	TRBV3-1/TRBV3-2	TRBJ1-6	TGTGCCAGCAGCCAAGATCTCAGTAATTCACCCCTCCACTTT	CASSQDLSNSPLHF
-	-	TRBV14	TRBJ2-1	TGTGCCAGCAGCGAGATCGACAGAAAGTACAATGAGCAGTTCTTC	CASSEIDRKYNEQFF
-	TRBD2	TRBV20-1	TRBJ2-5	TGCAGTGCTAGTCCCGGGGGGGGAGAGACCCAGTACTTC	CSASPGGGETQYF
-	TRBD2	TRBV10-1	TRBJ2-2	TGCGCCAGCAGTGGTGTTAGCGGGAGTTCAGGCACCGGGGAGCTGTTTTTT	CASSGVSGSSGTGELFF
-	TRBD1	TRBV7-2	TRBJ1-4	TGTGCCAGCAGCCCAGGGGGTTGGGGAGAAAAACTGTTTTTT	CASSPGGWGEKLFF
once	-	TRBV2	TRBJ2-5	TGTGCCAGCAGCGTACAGGGTCTGGAGGAGACCCAGTACTTC	CASSVQGLEETQYF
-	TRBD1	TRBV9	TRBJ1-2	TGTGCCAGCAGCGCGGGGGGACAGGGTCACTATGGCTACACCTTC	CASSAGGQGHYGYTF
once	-	TRBV18	TRBJ2-7	TGTGCCAGCTCACCTCCCGGAAGGGGTACGAGCGAGCAGTACTTC	CASSPPGRGTSEQYF
-	-	TRBV28	TRBJ1-6	TGTGCCAGCAGTTTATCCCCGGGGACAAATTCACCCCTCCACTTT	CASSLSPGTNSPLHF
-	TRBD1	TRBV27	TRBJ1-2	TGTGCCAGCAGTCTGAACAGGGGCAACTATGGCTACACCTTC	CASSLNRGNYGYTF
-	-	TRBV30	TRBJ1-1	TGTGCCTGGAGTAAACCAGGGTCATACACTGAAGCTTTCTTT	CAWSKPGSYTEAFF